Listed below are T cell receptor beta chains from one sample, sequenced in a study of blood T cell repertoires in COVID-19. Method: immunoSEQ multiplex PCR; TCRdb's copy keeps in-frame clones and lacks some. Among under 200,000 clones, more than 75% were seen once, and the ten largest hold around 5.8%. Sequencing was carried out using peripheral blood. All receptors come from a man aged 40-55 years with active or convalescent COVID-19. The CDR3 runs from the conserved cysteine through the conserved F or W. Fields, in order: D gene, clone size, J gene, V gene, CDR3 DNA, CDR3 protein. The D gene is left open where the match is weak. Clone size is shown for a subset of rows, as once, few, many or a class of expanded clone.

d_call: TRBD2; clone_size: .; j_call: TRBJ2-1; v_call: TRBV14; cdr3_nt: TGTGCCAGCAGCCAAGATCTTACTAGCGGGGGCAATGAGCAGTTCTTC; cdr3_aa: CASSQDLTSGGNEQFF
d_call: .; clone_size: .; j_call: TRBJ1-1; v_call: TRBV2; cdr3_nt: TGTGCCAGCAGTGGAAAGAGGAACACTGAAGCTTTCTTT; cdr3_aa: CASSGKRNTEAFF
d_call: TRBD2; clone_size: .; j_call: TRBJ2-3; v_call: TRBV6-5; cdr3_nt: TGTGCCAGCAGTCTCAGGACTAGCGGGCTATGGTATTTT; cdr3_aa: CASSLRTSGLWYF
d_call: .; clone_size: .; j_call: TRBJ1-1; v_call: TRBV13; cdr3_nt: TGTGCCAGCAGCTCAGGGAAAACAGGAGAAGCTTTCTTT; cdr3_aa: CASSSGKTGEAFF
d_call: .; clone_size: .; j_call: TRBJ2-1; v_call: TRBV7-6; cdr3_nt: TGTGCCAGCAGCTTAGGGCCCGCGACGGGGTCCTACAATGAGCAGTTCTTC; cdr3_aa: CASSLGPATGSYNEQFF
d_call: TRBD2; clone_size: .; j_call: TRBJ2-2; v_call: TRBV18; cdr3_nt: TGTGCCAGCTCTCCCTCCCTGCCCCTAGCGGGAGTCACCGGGGAGCTGTTTTTT; cdr3_aa: CASSPSLPLAGVTGELFF
d_call: .; clone_size: .; j_call: TRBJ2-1; v_call: TRBV7-3; cdr3_nt: TGTGCCAGCAGCTCCGGACATAACAATGAGCAGTTCTTC; cdr3_aa: CASSSGHNNEQFF
d_call: .; clone_size: .; j_call: TRBJ2-4; v_call: TRBV7-2; cdr3_nt: TGTGCCAGCAGCTTACAGATGGGCGCCAAAAACATTCAGTACTTC; cdr3_aa: CASSLQMGAKNIQYF
d_call: TRBD2; clone_size: .; j_call: TRBJ2-3; v_call: TRBV7-3; cdr3_nt: TGTGCCAGCAGCCCCGCCAGCGGGGGGGCCAGAGATACGCAGTATTTT; cdr3_aa: CASSPASGGARDTQYF
d_call: TRBD1; clone_size: .; j_call: TRBJ1-2; v_call: TRBV29-1; cdr3_nt: TGCAGCGCCGGGGACAGTAATAACTATGGCTACACCTTC; cdr3_aa: CSAGDSNNYGYTF
d_call: TRBD2; clone_size: .; j_call: TRBJ2-7; v_call: TRBV7-3; cdr3_nt: TGTGCCAGCAGCCTTGGGGCGGGGGGTTCCTACGAGCAGTACTTC; cdr3_aa: CASSLGAGGSYEQYF
d_call: TRBD2; clone_size: .; j_call: TRBJ2-1; v_call: TRBV19; cdr3_nt: TGTGCCAGTAGCCTGGGACTAGCGGAATACTACAATGAGCAGTTCTTC; cdr3_aa: CASSLGLAEYYNEQFF
d_call: TRBD1; clone_size: .; j_call: TRBJ2-7; v_call: TRBV5-4; cdr3_nt: TGTGCCACTACCCGGACAGGGACCGAGCAGTACTTC; cdr3_aa: CATTRTGTEQYF
d_call: .; clone_size: .; j_call: TRBJ1-2; v_call: TRBV7-2; cdr3_nt: TGTGCCAGCAGCTTAGACAGCTTCTATGGCTACACCTTC; cdr3_aa: CASSLDSFYGYTF
d_call: .; clone_size: .; j_call: TRBJ2-7; v_call: TRBV5-1; cdr3_nt: TGCGCCAGCAGCCTAGGACAGTTAAACGAGCAGTACTTC; cdr3_aa: CASSLGQLNEQYF
d_call: .; clone_size: .; j_call: TRBJ2-1; v_call: TRBV7-7; cdr3_nt: TGTGCTAGCAGCTCCGCAGGGGTGAACCATGAGCAGTTCTTC; cdr3_aa: CASSSAGVNHEQFF
d_call: .; clone_size: .; j_call: TRBJ2-5; v_call: TRBV9; cdr3_nt: TGTGCCAGCAGCGTAGCTGTTGGGCGGGTACAAGAGACCCAGTACTTC; cdr3_aa: CASSVAVGRVQETQYF
d_call: .; clone_size: .; j_call: TRBJ2-7; v_call: TRBV7-8; cdr3_nt: TGTGCCAGCAGCCTAATCGCCGGAGGCGAGCAGTACTTC; cdr3_aa: CASSLIAGGEQYF
d_call: TRBD2; clone_size: .; j_call: TRBJ2-5; v_call: TRBV6-2/TRBV6-3; cdr3_nt: TGTGCCAGCAGTTACCTGGCGGGGGGGTCGTACCAAGAGACCCAGTACTTC; cdr3_aa: CASSYLAGGSYQETQYF
d_call: TRBD2; clone_size: .; j_call: TRBJ2-1; v_call: TRBV19; cdr3_nt: TGTGCCAGTAGTAAAGGGGGCGGGACTAGCGGGATATACAATGAGCAGTTCTTC; cdr3_aa: CASSKGGGTSGIYNEQFF
d_call: .; clone_size: .; j_call: TRBJ1-3; v_call: TRBV6-5; cdr3_nt: TGTGCCAGCCAACGGGGGGGGACGAGCACCATATATTTT; cdr3_aa: CASQRGGTSTIYF
d_call: TRBD1; clone_size: .; j_call: TRBJ1-5; v_call: TRBV28; cdr3_nt: TGTGCCAGCAGACCCCCCGACAGGGGACGCAATCAGCCCCAGCATTTT; cdr3_aa: CASRPPDRGRNQPQHF
d_call: .; clone_size: once; j_call: TRBJ2-5; v_call: TRBV5-1; cdr3_nt: TGCGCCAGCAGCAACTCAGCGGGCGCGGGACTCCAAGAGACCCAGTACTTC; cdr3_aa: CASSNSAGAGLQETQYF
d_call: TRBD1; clone_size: .; j_call: TRBJ1-3; v_call: TRBV19; cdr3_nt: TGTGCCAGTAGTCCGGACAGGGGTTTTGGAAACACCATATATTTT; cdr3_aa: CASSPDRGFGNTIYF
d_call: TRBD1; clone_size: .; j_call: TRBJ1-2; v_call: TRBV6-5; cdr3_nt: TGTGCCAGCAGCTTCGGACAGGGTAACTATGGCTACACCTTC; cdr3_aa: CASSFGQGNYGYTF
d_call: TRBD1; clone_size: .; j_call: TRBJ1-1; v_call: TRBV6-1; cdr3_nt: TGTGCCAGCAGTGAAGGGACAGGTCGGACTGAAGCTTTCTTT; cdr3_aa: CASSEGTGRTEAFF
d_call: .; clone_size: .; j_call: TRBJ1-1; v_call: TRBV28; cdr3_nt: TGTGCCAGCAGGATAAGGGTCGGGGTCGGTAGCACTGAAGCTTTCTTT; cdr3_aa: CASRIRVGVGSTEAFF
d_call: .; clone_size: .; j_call: TRBJ1-5; v_call: TRBV27; cdr3_nt: TGTGCCAGCAGTTCAACCGCAGGGGTTACTAGCAATCAGCCCCAGCATTTT; cdr3_aa: CASSSTAGVTSNQPQHF
d_call: TRBD1; clone_size: .; j_call: TRBJ1-5; v_call: TRBV19; cdr3_nt: TGTGCCAGTAGTACCGGACAGGTACATCAGCCCCAGCATTTT; cdr3_aa: CASSTGQVHQPQHF
d_call: .; clone_size: .; j_call: TRBJ1-5; v_call: TRBV28; cdr3_nt: TGTGCCAGCAGTTTATTATCCAGGTTTAGCAATCAGCCCCAGCATTTT; cdr3_aa: CASSLLSRFSNQPQHF
d_call: TRBD1; clone_size: .; j_call: TRBJ2-5; v_call: TRBV29-1; cdr3_nt: TGCAGCTACAGACAGGGGGGGCGAGAGACCCAGTACTTC; cdr3_aa: CSYRQGGRETQYF
d_call: TRBD2; clone_size: .; j_call: TRBJ2-1; v_call: TRBV5-1; cdr3_nt: TGCGCCAGCAGCTTGGGACTAGCGGAGCCCAATGAGCAGTTCTTC; cdr3_aa: CASSLGLAEPNEQFF
d_call: .; clone_size: .; j_call: TRBJ2-3; v_call: TRBV6-5; cdr3_nt: TGTGCCAGCAGGGCCTCTACAGATACGCAGTATTTT; cdr3_aa: CASRASTDTQYF
d_call: TRBD1; clone_size: .; j_call: TRBJ2-2; v_call: TRBV9; cdr3_nt: TGTGCCAGCAGCGTCGGACAGGGGGATGACACCGGGGAGCTGTTTTTT; cdr3_aa: CASSVGQGDDTGELFF
d_call: TRBD1; clone_size: .; j_call: TRBJ2-2; v_call: TRBV24-1; cdr3_nt: TGTGCCACCAAGAAAGGACAGGGGGCTACCGGGGAGCTGTTTTTT; cdr3_aa: CATKKGQGATGELFF